Listed below are T cell receptor beta chains from one sample, sequenced in a study of read filtering for tumor transcriptome and immune sequencing. TCRdb re-called the reads through MiXCR, storing one row per CDR3 protein. The repertoire holds about 50,000 distinct CDR3 sequences, with approximately 19% as singletons. The material sequenced was a population of CD138-negative cells sorted from bone marrow. The receptors derive from a donor at least 40 years old with multiple myeloma. CDR3s include the opening cysteine and the closing phenylalanine or tryptophan. D genes are given only for firm matches. Rows give clone size only sometimes, using once, few, many, or a class for an expanded clone.

size	V	J	D	DNA	CDR3
many	TRBV5-1	TRBJ1-4	.	TGCGCCAGCAGCTTGGGGACAGCAACTAATGAAAAACTGTTTTTT	CASSLGTATNEKLFF
.	TRBV19	TRBJ1-2	.	TGTGCCAGTAGTCCAAGTGCAGACTATGGCTACACCTTC	CASSPSADYGYTF
many	TRBV5-1	TRBJ2-6	TRBD2	TGCGCCAGCAGTTCGGGACTAGCATCTGGGGCCAACGTCCTGACTTTC	CASSSGLASGANVLTF
many	TRBV20-1	TRBJ2-7	.	TGCAGTGCTAGAGCTGGAATCGAGCAGTACTTC	CSARAGIEQYF
medium-sized	TRBV28	TRBJ2-1	TRBD2	TGTGCCAGCACTGAGACTAGCGGAGCCTACAATGAGCAGTTCTTC	CASTETSGAYNEQFF
many	TRBV19	TRBJ2-5	.	TGTGCCAGTAGTGAACCAGGGGTTGGAGAGACCCAGTACTTC	CASSEPGVGETQYF
few	TRBV27	TRBJ1-5	TRBD1	TGTGCCAGCAGTCCATGGACAGGGGGGCCCCAGCATTTT	CASSPWTGGPQHF
few	TRBV20-1	TRBJ2-1	.	TGCAGTGCTCCGAGGGACCCGTACAATGAGCAGTTCTTC	CSAPRDPYNEQFF
many	TRBV5-1	TRBJ2-3	.	TGCGCCAGCAGCTTGTATAGGGCAGATACGCAGTATTTT	CASSLYRADTQYF
.	TRBV18	TRBJ2-1	.	TGTGCCAGCTCACCCGAGTTTGAGCAGTTCTTC	CASSPEFEQFF
many	TRBV7-3	TRBJ2-5	.	TGTGCCAGCAGCTCCAACGGGGCCCTAGGCCGGGAGACCCAGTACTTC	CASSSNGALGRETQYF
many	TRBV7-9	TRBJ2-7	TRBD1	TGTGCCAGCAGCTTAGGTTGGACAGGGACCCACGAGCAGTACTTC	CASSLGWTGTHEQYF
many	TRBV5-1	TRBJ2-7	.	TGCGCCAGCAGCTTGGTGCCTTACGAGCAGTACTTC	CASSLVPYEQYF
many	TRBV5-1	TRBJ2-2	TRBD1	TGCGCCAGCAGCTTGAAGGCCTTCGGGACAGGGTTATCTCCACCTTCGGTCGGGGAGCTGTTTTTT	CASSLKAFGTGLSPPSVGELFF
many	TRBV12-3/TRBV12-4	TRBJ1-5	TRBD1	TGTGCCAGCAGCCCCGGGACAGCTAACAATCAGCCCCAGCATTTT	CASSPGTANNQPQHF
many	TRBV20-1	TRBJ2-3	TRBD2	TGCAGTGCCACAGGACTAGCGGGAGTTACAGATACGCAGTATTTT	CSATGLAGVTDTQYF
.	TRBV29-1	TRBJ2-5	.	TGCAGCGTAGGGTCTGGGGAGACCCAGTACTTC	CSVGSGETQYF
many	TRBV4-1	TRBJ2-4	.	TGCGCCAGCAGCCAAGAACGGGGAGGCAGGGTGAACATTCAGTACTTC	CASSQERGGRVNIQYF
many	TRBV11-1	TRBJ1-1	.	TGTGCCAGCAGCTTAGAGATGGACACTGAAGCTTTCTTT	CASSLEMDTEAFF
.	TRBV6-5	TRBJ1-4	.	TGTGCCAGCAGTTACGCGGACAATACTAATGAAAAACTGTTTTTT	CASSYADNTNEKLFF